This TCR beta chain was observed in a study of blood T cell repertoires in COVID-19. Whole-study context: Acute-phase and convalescent COVID-19 samples originated in the United States, Italy and Spain. Nucleic acid was either cDNA or gDNA, and it came from T cells, B-cell-depleted T cells, or PBMCs.

Authors' processing steps: By means of reference gene primer amplification, nucleated cell counts were estimated. The table came from immunoSEQ multiplex PCR; TCRdb's copy has only in-frame clones and leaves some out. V, J and clone size are taken as reported in that table, and D and trimming were inferred from the DNA itself. The sample lists over 90,000 clones, about 90% occurring once. The CDR3 is 13 residues long. V was shortened by 4 bases and J by 1 base, with 9 bases between the two germline ends. CDR1 is SGHRS and CDR2 is YFSETQ in the germline V gene. Material: peripheral blood. This clonotype was obtained from a human donor in a cohort sampled during active COVID-19. The rearrangement uses TRBV5-1 and TRBJ2-7; tentative D call: TRBD1 (6 bases). CDR3 nucleotides: TGCGCCAGCAGCAGCGGACAGTCCTACGAGCAGTACTTC. Translating gives CASSSGQSYEQYF.